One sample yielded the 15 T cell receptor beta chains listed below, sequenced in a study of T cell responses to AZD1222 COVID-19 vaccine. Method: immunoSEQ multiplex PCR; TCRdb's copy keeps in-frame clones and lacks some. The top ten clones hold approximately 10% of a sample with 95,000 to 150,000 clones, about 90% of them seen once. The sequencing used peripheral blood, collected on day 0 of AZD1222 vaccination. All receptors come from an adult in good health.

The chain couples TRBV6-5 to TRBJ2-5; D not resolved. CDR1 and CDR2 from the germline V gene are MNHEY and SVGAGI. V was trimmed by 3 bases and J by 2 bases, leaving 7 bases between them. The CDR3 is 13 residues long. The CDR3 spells CASSYRAQETQYF. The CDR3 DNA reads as TGTGCCAGCAGTTATCGGGCTCAAGAGACCCAGTACTTC.

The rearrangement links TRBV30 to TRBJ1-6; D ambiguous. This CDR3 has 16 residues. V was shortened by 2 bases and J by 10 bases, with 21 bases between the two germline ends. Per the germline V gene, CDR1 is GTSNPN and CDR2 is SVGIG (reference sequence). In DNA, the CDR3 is TGTGCCTGGAGTATAGGGCAAGGCTTGGGAGGGTCACCCCTCCACTTT. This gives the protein CAWSIGQGLGGSPLHF.

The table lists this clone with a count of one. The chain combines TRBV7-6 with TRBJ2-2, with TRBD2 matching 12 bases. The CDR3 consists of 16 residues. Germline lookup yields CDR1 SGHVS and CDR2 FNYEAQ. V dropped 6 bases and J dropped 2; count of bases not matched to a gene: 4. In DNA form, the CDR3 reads TGTGCCAGCAGGTCGACTAGCGGGAGTAACACCGGGGAGCTGTTTTTT. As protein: CASRSTSGSNTGELFF. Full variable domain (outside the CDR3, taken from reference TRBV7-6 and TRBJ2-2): GAGVSQSPRYKVTKRGQDVALRCDPISGHVSLYWYRQALGQGPEFLTYFNYEAQQDKSGLPNDRFSAERPEGSISTLTIQRTEQRDSAMYRCASRSTSGSNTGELFFGEGSRLTVL.

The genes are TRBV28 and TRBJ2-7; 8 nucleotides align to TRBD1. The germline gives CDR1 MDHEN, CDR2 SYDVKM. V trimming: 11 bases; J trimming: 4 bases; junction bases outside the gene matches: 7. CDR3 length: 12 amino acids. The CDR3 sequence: CAAGQDDYEQYF. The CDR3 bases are TGTGCCGCGGGACAGGACGATTACGAGCAGTACTTC.

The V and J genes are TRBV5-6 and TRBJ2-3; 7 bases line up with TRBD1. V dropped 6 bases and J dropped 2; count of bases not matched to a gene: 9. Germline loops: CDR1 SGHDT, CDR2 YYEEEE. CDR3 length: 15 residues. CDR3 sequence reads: CASIETGNLTDTQYF. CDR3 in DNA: TGTGCCAGCATTGAGACAGGGAACCTCACAGATACGCAGTATTTT.

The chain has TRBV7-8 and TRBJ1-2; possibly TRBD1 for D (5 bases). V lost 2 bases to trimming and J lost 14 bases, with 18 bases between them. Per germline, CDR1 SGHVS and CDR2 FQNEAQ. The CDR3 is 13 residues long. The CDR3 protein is CASSLLRSAPGTF. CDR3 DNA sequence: TGTGCCAGCAGCTTATTAAGGTCGGCGCCAGGGACCTTC.

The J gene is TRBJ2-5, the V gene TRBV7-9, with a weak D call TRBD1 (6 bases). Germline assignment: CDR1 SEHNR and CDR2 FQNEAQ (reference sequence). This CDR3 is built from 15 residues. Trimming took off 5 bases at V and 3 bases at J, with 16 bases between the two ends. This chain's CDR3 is CASSSEGQMKETQYF. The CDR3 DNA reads TGTGCCAGCAGCAGCGAAGGACAGATGAAAGAGACCCAGTACTTC.

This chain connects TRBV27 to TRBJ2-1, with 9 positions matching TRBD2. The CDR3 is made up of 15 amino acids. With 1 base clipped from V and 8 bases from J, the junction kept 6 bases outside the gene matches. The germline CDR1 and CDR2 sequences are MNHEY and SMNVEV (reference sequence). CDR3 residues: CASSLFAGGLDEQFF. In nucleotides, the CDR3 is TGTGCCAGCAGTTTATTTGCGGGGGGGCTGGATGAGCAGTTCTTC.

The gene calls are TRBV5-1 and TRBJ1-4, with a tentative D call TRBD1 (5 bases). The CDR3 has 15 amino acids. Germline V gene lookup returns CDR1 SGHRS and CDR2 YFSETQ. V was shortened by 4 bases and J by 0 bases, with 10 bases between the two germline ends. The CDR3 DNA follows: TGCGCCAGCAGCCCGGACACCCCAACTAATGAAAAACTGTTTTTT. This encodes CASSPDTPTNEKLFF. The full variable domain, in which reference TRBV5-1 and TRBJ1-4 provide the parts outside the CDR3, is KAGVTQTPRYLIKTRGQQVTLSCSPISGHRSVSWYQQTPGQGLQFLFEYFSETQRNKGNFPGRFSGRQFSNSRSEMNVSTLELGDSALYLCASSPDTPTNEKLFFGSGTQLSVL.

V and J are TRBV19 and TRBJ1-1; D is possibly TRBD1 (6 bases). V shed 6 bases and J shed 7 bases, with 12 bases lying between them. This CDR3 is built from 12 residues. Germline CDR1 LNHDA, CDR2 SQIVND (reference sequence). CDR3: CASRLQGLEAFF. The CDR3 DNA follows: TGTGCCAGTAGATTACAGGGCCTTGAAGCTTTCTTT.

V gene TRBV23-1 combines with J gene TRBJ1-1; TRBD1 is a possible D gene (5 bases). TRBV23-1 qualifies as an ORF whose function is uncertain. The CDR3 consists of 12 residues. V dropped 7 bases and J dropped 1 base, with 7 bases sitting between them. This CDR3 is CASKTANTEAFF. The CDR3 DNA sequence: TGCGCCAGCAAGACAGCGAACACTGAAGCTTTCTTT.

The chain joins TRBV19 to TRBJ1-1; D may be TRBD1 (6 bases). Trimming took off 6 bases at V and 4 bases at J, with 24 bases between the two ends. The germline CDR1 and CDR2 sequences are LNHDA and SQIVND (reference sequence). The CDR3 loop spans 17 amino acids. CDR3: CASSYRRLGQTGTEAFF. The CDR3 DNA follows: TGTGCCAGTAGCTATAGAAGACTCGGACAGACGGGCACTGAAGCTTTCTTT.

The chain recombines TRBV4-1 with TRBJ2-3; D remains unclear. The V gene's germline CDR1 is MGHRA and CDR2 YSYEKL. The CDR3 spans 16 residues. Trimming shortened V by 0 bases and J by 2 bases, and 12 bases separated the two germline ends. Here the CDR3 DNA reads TGCGCCAGCAGCCAAGATGGGGTAGAGCTCACAGATACGCAGTATTTT. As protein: CASSQDGVELTDTQYF.

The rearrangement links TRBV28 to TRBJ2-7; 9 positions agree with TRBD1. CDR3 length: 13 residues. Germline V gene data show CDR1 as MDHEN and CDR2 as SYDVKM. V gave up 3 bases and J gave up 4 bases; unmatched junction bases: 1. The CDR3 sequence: CASSFGTGYEQYF. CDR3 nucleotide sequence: TGTGCCAGCAGTTTTGGGACAGGGTACGAGCAGTACTTC. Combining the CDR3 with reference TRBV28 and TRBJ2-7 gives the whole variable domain DVKVTQSSRYLVKRTGEKVFLECVQDMDHENMFWYRQDPGLGLRLIYFSYDVKMKEKGDIPEGYSVSREKKERFSLILESASTNQTSMYLCASSFGTGYEQYFGPGTRLTVT.

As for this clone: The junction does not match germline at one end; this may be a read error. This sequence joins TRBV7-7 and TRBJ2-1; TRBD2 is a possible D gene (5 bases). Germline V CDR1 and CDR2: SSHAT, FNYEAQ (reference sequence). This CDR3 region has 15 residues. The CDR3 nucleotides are TGTGCTAGCAGCTCGGACTCGTCCTCCTACAATGAGCAGTTCTTC. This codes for CASSSDSSSYNEQFF.